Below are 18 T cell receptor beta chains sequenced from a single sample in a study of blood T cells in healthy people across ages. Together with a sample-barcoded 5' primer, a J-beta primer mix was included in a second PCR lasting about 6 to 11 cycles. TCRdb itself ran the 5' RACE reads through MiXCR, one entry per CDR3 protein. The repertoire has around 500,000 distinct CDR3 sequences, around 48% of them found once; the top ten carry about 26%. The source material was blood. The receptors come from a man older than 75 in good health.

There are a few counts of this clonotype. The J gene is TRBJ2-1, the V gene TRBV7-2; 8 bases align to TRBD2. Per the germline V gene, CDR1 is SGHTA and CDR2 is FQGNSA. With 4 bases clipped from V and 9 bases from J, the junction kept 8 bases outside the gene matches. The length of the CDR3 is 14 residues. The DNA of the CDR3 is TGTGCCAGCAGCTCCGGGGGGGTGGCGGGTGAGCAGTTCTTC. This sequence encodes CASSSGGVAGEQFF. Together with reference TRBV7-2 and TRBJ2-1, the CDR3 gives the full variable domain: GAGVSQSPSNKVTEKGKDVELRCDPISGHTALYWYRQSLGQGLEFLIYFQGNSAPDKSGLPSDRFSAERTGGSVSTLTIQRTQQEDSAVYLCASSSGGVAGEQFFGPGTRLTVL.

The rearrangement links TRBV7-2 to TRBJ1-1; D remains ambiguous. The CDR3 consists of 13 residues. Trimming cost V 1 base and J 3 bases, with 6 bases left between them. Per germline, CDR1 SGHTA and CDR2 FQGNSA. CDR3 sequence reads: CASSLDMDTEAFF. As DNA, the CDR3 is TGTGCCAGCAGCTTAGATATGGACACTGAAGCTTTCTTT.

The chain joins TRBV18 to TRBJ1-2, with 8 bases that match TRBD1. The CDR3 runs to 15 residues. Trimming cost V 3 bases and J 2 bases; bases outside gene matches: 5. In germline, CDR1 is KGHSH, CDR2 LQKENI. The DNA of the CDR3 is TGTGCCAGCTCACCTACGCGACAGGGGAACTATGGCTACACCTTC. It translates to CASSPTRQGNYGYTF. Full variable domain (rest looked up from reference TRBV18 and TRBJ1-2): NAGVMQNPRHLVRRRGQEARLRCSPMKGHSHVYWYRQLPEEGLKFMVYLQKENIIDESGMPKERFSAEFPKEGPSILRIQQVVRGDSAAYFCASSPTRQGNYGYTFGSGTRLTVV.

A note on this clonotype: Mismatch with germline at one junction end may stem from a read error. CDR3 amino acids: CASRGDSDGTGTQYF. The CDR3 DNA sequence: TGTGCCAGCAGAGGGGACTCAGACGGAACAGGTACGCAGTATTTT. This sequence joins TRBV12-3 or TRBV12-4 and TRBJ2-3; a possible D gene is TRBD2 (6 bases). This CDR3 is built from 15 residues.

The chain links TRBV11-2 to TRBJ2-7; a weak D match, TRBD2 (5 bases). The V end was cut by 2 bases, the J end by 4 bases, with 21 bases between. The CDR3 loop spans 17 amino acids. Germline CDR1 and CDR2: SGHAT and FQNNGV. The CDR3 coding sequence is TGTGCCAGCAGCTTAAGCCGGGTCCGGGGAGCGGATTACGAGCAGTACTTC. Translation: CASSLSRVRGADYEQYF.

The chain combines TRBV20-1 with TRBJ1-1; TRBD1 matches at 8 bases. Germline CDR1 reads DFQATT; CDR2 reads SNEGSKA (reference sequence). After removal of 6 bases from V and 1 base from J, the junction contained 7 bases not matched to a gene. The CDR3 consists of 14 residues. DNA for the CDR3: TGCAGTGCCCTGAAGGGGACAGGGAACACTGAAGCTTTCTTT. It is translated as CSALKGTGNTEAFF.

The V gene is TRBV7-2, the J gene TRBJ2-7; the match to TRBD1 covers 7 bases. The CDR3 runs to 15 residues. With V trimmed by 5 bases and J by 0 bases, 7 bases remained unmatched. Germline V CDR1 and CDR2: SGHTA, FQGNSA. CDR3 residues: CASSLGQVLSYEQYF. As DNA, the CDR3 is TGTGCCAGCAGCCTAGGACAGGTCCTCTCCTACGAGCAGTACTTC.

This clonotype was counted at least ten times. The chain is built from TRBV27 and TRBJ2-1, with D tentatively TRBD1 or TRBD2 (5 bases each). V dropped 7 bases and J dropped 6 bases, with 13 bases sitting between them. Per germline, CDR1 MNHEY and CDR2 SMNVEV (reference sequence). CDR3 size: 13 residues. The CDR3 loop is CASTKSGTNEQFF. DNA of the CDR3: TGTGCCAGCACCAAATCCGGGACCAATGAGCAGTTCTTC.

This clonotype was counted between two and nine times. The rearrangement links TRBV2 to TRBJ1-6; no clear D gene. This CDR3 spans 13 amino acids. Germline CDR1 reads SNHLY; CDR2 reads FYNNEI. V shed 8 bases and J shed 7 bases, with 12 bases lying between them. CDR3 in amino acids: CASVRTENSPLHF. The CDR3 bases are TGTGCCAGCGTACGGACTGAAAATTCACCCCTCCACTTT.

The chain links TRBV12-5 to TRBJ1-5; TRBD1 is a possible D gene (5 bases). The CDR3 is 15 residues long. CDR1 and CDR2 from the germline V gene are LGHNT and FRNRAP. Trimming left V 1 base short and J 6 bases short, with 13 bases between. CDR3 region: CASGLGGRGSQPQHF. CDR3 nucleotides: TGTGCTAGTGGTTTGGGGGGACGGGGTAGTCAGCCCCAGCATTTT.

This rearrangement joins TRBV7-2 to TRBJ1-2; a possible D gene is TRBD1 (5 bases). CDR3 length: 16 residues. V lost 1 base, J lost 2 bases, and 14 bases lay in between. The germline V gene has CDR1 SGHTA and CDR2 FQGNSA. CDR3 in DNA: TGTGCCAGCAGCTTAGAGGGGCCAGGGATCAACTATGGCTACACCTTC. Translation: CASSLEGPGINYGYTF.

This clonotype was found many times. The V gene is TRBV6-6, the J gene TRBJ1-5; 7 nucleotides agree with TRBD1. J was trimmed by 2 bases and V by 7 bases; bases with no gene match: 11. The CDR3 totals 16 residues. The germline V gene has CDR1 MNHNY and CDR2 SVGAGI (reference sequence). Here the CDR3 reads CASTEAQGSGNQPQHF. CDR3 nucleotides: TGTGCCAGCACCGAAGCACAGGGGTCGGGCAATCAGCCCCAGCATTTT.

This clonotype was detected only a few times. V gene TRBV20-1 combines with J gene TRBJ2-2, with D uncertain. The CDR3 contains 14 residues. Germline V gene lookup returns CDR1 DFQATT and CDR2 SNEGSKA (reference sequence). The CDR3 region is CGSGVAGNTGELFF. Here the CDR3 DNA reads TGCGGATCGGGTGTAGCAGGGAACACCGGGGAGCTGTTTTTT.

CDR3 protein: CASSSTDSEETQYF. The DNA of the CDR3 is TGTGCCAGCAGCTCGACCGACAGCGAAGAGACCCAGTACTTC. The V gene is TRBV7-9, the J gene TRBJ2-7; a weak D match, TRBD1 (5 bases). The DNA end lines up better with TRBJ2-5; the J call may be wrong. CDR1 and CDR2 from the germline V gene are SEHNR and FQNEAQ (reference sequence). The CDR3 sequence is 14 residues long.

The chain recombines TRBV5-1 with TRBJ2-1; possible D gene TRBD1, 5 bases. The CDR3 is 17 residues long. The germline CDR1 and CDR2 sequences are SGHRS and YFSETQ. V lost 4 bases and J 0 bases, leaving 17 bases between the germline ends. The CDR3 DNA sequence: TGCGCCAGCAGCCCGACCTTAGGGGATAGCTCCTACAATGAGCAGTTCTTC. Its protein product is CASSPTLGDSSYNEQFF.

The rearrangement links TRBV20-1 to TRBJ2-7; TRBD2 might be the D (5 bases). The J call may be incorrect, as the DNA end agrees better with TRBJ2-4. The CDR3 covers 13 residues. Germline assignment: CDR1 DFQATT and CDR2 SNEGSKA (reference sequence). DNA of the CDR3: TGCAGTGCTAGGATGGGAGAGTTGAACATTCAGTACTTC. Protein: CSARMGELNIQYF.

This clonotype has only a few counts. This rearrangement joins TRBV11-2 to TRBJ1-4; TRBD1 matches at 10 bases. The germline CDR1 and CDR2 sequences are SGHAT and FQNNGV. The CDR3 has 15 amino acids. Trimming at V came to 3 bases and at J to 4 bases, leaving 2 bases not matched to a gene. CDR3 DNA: TGTGCCAGCAGCTTTCGGGACAGGGGTAATGAAAAACTGTTTTTT. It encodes CASSFRDRGNEKLFF.

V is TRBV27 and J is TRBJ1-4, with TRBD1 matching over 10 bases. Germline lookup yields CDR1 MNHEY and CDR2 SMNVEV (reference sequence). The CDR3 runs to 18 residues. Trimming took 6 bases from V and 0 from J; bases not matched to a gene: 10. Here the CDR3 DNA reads TGTGCCAGCAGCTGGGGACAGGGGCCCTTTGCAACTAATGAAAAACTGTTTTTT. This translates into CASSWGQGPFATNEKLFF.